This T cell receptor beta chain was found in a study of cytomegalovirus exposure and HLA in healthy donors. The PCR made use of 60 Vbeta and 13 Jbeta primers. This table comes from immunoSEQ multiplex PCR, and its TCRdb copy is limited to in-frame clones, with some not included. The data hold 150,000 to 200,000 clones, with roughly 65% observed a single time. Trimming pared 5 bases from V and 5 bases from J, leaving 17 bases between. The germline gives CDR1 SGHRS, CDR2 YFSETQ. This CDR3 spans 15 amino acids. The source is a woman between 18 and 29 years old in good health and CMV-seropositive. Sequencing was done on a sample of PBMCs. The chain joins TRBV5-1 to TRBJ2-1; no definite D call. The CDR3 nucleotides read TGCGCCAGCAGTCGCCAGGCGAAATCCCACAATGAGCAGTTCTTC. Its protein product is CASSRQAKSHNEQFF.